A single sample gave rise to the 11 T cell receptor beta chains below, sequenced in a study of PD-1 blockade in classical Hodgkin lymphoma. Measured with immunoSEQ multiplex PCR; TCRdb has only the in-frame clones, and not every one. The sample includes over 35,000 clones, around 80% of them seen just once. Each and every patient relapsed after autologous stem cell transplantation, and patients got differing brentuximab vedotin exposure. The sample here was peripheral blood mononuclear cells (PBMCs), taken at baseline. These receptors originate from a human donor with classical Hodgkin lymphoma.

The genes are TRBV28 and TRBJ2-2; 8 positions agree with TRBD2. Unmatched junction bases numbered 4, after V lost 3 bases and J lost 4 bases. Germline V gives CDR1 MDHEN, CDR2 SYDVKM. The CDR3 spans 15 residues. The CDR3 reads CASSLSAGGTGELFF. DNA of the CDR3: TGTGCCAGCAGTTTGTCCGCGGGAGGCACCGGGGAGCTGTTTTTT.

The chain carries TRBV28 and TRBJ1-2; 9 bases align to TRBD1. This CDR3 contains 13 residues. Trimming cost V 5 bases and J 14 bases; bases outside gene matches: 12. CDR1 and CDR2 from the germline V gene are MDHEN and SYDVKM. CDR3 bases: TGTGCCAGCAGTGACTACATACAGGGGGCGAAAACCTTC. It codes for CASSDYIQGAKTF.

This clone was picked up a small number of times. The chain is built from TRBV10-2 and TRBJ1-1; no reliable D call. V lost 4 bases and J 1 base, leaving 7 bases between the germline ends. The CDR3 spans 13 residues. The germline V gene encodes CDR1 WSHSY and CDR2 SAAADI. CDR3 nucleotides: TGCGCCAGCAGTGTCAACGGGAACACTGAAGCTTTCTTT. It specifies CASSVNGNTEAFF.

The CDR3 nucleotides are TGTGCCAGCAGCCGGACCCGGTCAAGTGAAGCTTTCTTT. Protein sequence: CASSRTRSSEAFF. V is TRBV7-9 and J is TRBJ1-1; D is ambiguous. Germline CDR1 reads SEHNR; CDR2 reads FQNEAQ (reference sequence). This CDR3 is 13 amino acids long. With 5 bases removed from V and 7 bases from J, the gap between germline ends came to 14 bases. Combining the CDR3 with reference TRBV7-9 and TRBJ1-1 gives the whole variable domain DTGVSQNPRHKITKRGQNVTFRCDPISEHNRLYWYRQTLGQGPEFLTYFQNEAQLEKSRLLSDRFSAERPKGSFSTLEIQRTEQGDSAMYLCASSRTRSSEAFFGQGTRLTVV.

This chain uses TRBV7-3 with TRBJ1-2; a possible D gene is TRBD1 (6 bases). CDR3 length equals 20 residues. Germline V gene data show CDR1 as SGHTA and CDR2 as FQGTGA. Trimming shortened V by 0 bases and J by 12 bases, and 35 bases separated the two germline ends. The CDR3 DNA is TGTGCCAGCAGCTTAACGCGTTTTGTGGACAGCCAACTTTGGGCGCAGTGTGACACCTTC. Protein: CASSLTRFVDSQLWAQCDTF.

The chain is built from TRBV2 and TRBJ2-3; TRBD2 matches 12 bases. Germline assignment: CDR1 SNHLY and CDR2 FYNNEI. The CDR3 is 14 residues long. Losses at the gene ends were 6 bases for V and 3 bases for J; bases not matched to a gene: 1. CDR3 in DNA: TGTGCCAGCAGGGGGACTAGCGGGACAGATACGCAGTATTTT. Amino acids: CASRGTSGTDTQYF.

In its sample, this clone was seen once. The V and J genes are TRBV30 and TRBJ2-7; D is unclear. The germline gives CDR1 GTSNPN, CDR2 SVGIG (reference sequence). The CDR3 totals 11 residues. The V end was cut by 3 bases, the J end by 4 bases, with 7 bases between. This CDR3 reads CAWSMAYEQYF. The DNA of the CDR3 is TGTGCCTGGAGCATGGCTTACGAGCAGTACTTC.

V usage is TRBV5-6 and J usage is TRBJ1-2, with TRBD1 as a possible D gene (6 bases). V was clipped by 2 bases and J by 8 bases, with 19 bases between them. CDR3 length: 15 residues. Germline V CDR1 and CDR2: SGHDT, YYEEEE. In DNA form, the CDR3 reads TGTGCCAGCAGCTTTTTTTCCGGGGGCCCACTAGGCTACACCTTC. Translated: CASSFFSGGPLGYTF.

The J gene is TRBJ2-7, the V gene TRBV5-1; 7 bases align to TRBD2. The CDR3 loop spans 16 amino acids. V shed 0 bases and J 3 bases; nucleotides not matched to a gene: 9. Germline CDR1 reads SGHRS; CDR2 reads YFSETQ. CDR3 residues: CASSLAREREVYEQYF. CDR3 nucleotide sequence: TGCGCCAGCAGCTTGGCTCGGGAGCGGGAAGTCTACGAGCAGTACTTC.

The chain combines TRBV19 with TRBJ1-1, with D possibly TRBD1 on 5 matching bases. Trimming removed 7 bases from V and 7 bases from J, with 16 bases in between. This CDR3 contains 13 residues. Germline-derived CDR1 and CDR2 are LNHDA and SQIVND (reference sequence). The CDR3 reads CASTHWEGVEAFF. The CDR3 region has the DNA TGTGCCAGTACCCATTGGGAAGGGGTTGAAGCTTTCTTT.

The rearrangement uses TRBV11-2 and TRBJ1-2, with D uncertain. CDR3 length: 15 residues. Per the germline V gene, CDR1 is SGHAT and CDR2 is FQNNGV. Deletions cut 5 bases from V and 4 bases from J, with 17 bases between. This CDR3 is CASSPGLLTSYGYTF. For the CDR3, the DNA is TGTGCCAGCAGCCCGGGTTTGCTGACCTCCTATGGCTACACCTTC.